A selection of T cell receptor beta chains follows, all from one sample in a study of cytomegalovirus exposure and HLA in healthy donors. Sequencing used immunoSEQ multiplex PCR; TCRdb keeps in-frame clones, though not all of them. Among fewer than 300,000 clones, roughly 90% were seen once, and the ten largest hold about 0.9%. The sample comprised PBMCs. These receptor sequences come from a woman aged 18-29 years in good health and CMV-seronegative. Both conserved end residues are trimmed from each CDR3. Each record gives: clone size, J gene, V gene, CDR3 protein. Size tells how often a clone was seen (once, few, many) or the class of an expanded clone, and some rows leave it out.

clone size: .
J gene: TRBJ2-5
V gene: TRBV5-4
CDR3 protein: ASSTGGETQY

clone size: .
J gene: TRBJ2-7
V gene: TRBV19
CDR3 protein: ASSIDPGVRYEQY

clone size: few
J gene: TRBJ2-3
V gene: TRBV6-5
CDR3 protein: ASRIGLDTDTQY

clone size: .
J gene: TRBJ2-5
V gene: TRBV27
CDR3 protein: ASSSPREGQETQY

clone size: .
J gene: TRBJ1-6
V gene: TRBV18
CDR3 protein: ASSPRVDRGGNSPLH

clone size: .
J gene: TRBJ1-1
V gene: TRBV27
CDR3 protein: ASSRIRVNTEAF

clone size: .
J gene: TRBJ2-7
V gene: TRBV28
CDR3 protein: ASSLGLTYEQY

clone size: .
J gene: TRBJ2-2
V gene: TRBV4-1
CDR3 protein: ASSQLVFGRDTGELF

clone size: .
J gene: TRBJ1-1
V gene: TRBV5-1
CDR3 protein: ASSLTGFGEAF

clone size: .
J gene: TRBJ1-3
V gene: TRBV2
CDR3 protein: ASRSRDTIY

clone size: .
J gene: TRBJ1-5
V gene: TRBV5-5
CDR3 protein: ASSFRNYSNQPQH

clone size: .
J gene: TRBJ2-7
V gene: TRBV6-1
CDR3 protein: ASRNPGQGRYEQY

clone size: .
J gene: TRBJ2-7
V gene: TRBV10-3
CDR3 protein: AISASGRSYEQY

clone size: .
J gene: TRBJ2-7
V gene: TRBV5-1
CDR3 protein: ASTSGRGYEQY

clone size: .
J gene: TRBJ1-2
V gene: TRBV27
CDR3 protein: ASSPSDRGLYGYT

clone size: once
J gene: TRBJ2-1
V gene: TRBV18
CDR3 protein: ASSPKAGGPSNEQF

clone size: few
J gene: TRBJ1-2
V gene: TRBV5-6
CDR3 protein: ASSPGTGASGYT

clone size: .
J gene: TRBJ2-1
V gene: TRBV28
CDR3 protein: ASTDTGLQF

clone size: once
J gene: TRBJ2-1
V gene: TRBV9
CDR3 protein: ASSVGAGAEGEQF

clone size: .
J gene: TRBJ1-2
V gene: TRBV5-5
CDR3 protein: ASRPEGGTYGYT

clone size: .
J gene: TRBJ2-5
V gene: TRBV20-1
CDR3 protein: SAPMQETQY

clone size: .
J gene: TRBJ1-2
V gene: TRBV6-5
CDR3 protein: ASSRDRIFYGYT

clone size: .
J gene: TRBJ1-1
V gene: TRBV11-2
CDR3 protein: ASGALTRRGNTEAF

clone size: .
J gene: TRBJ1-4
V gene: TRBV18
CDR3 protein: ASSPRTNEKLF

clone size: few
J gene: TRBJ1-6
V gene: TRBV7-9
CDR3 protein: ASSKDRNDSPLH

clone size: .
J gene: TRBJ1-5
V gene: TRBV27
CDR3 protein: ASSLKGRDRVVNQPQH

clone size: .
J gene: TRBJ2-5
V gene: TRBV5-1
CDR3 protein: ASQTSGRAGGETQY

clone size: .
J gene: TRBJ2-7
V gene: TRBV19
CDR3 protein: ASSSIREGIYEQY

clone size: .
J gene: TRBJ1-4
V gene: TRBV2
CDR3 protein: ASITRGAGEKLF

clone size: .
J gene: TRBJ1-2
V gene: TRBV7-3
CDR3 protein: ASSLTRDRDGYT

clone size: .
J gene: TRBJ2-7
V gene: TRBV28
CDR3 protein: ASIYTSGVSYEQY

clone size: .
J gene: TRBJ1-1
V gene: TRBV18
CDR3 protein: ASSPPGGTEAF

clone size: .
J gene: TRBJ1-4
V gene: TRBV4-3
CDR3 protein: ASSQETGATNEKLF

clone size: .
J gene: TRBJ2-3
V gene: TRBV7-2
CDR3 protein: ASSPPLAGWGDTQY

clone size: .
J gene: TRBJ2-1
V gene: TRBV19
CDR3 protein: ASPPPGTGIINEQF

clone size: .
J gene: TRBJ1-2
V gene: TRBV28
CDR3 protein: ASSLADRVPMRGYT

clone size: .
J gene: TRBJ1-1
V gene: TRBV27
CDR3 protein: ASSFSSRGEAF

clone size: .
J gene: TRBJ2-1
V gene: TRBV15
CDR3 protein: ATLAGTEYNEQF

clone size: once
J gene: TRBJ2-2
V gene: TRBV5-1
CDR3 protein: ASSSRTGGDLGELF

clone size: .
J gene: TRBJ1-1
V gene: TRBV27
CDR3 protein: ASSQGQNTEAF

clone size: .
J gene: TRBJ2-2
V gene: TRBV5-1
CDR3 protein: ASETSGGTGELF

clone size: .
J gene: TRBJ2-5
V gene: TRBV29-1
CDR3 protein: SVADRLSWETQY

clone size: .
J gene: TRBJ2-2
V gene: TRBV6-5
CDR3 protein: ASSYSKGPGELF

clone size: .
J gene: TRBJ2-1
V gene: TRBV9
CDR3 protein: ASGSSYNEQF

clone size: .
J gene: TRBJ2-3
V gene: TRBV2
CDR3 protein: ASSTRQGNTDTQY

clone size: .
J gene: TRBJ2-7
V gene: TRBV27
CDR3 protein: ASSLASPLGLILYEQY

clone size: .
J gene: TRBJ2-1
V gene: TRBV10-3
CDR3 protein: AITGTPSSYNEQF

clone size: .
J gene: TRBJ2-1
V gene: TRBV11-2
CDR3 protein: ASSPWRESSYNEQF

clone size: once
J gene: TRBJ2-5
V gene: TRBV11-2
CDR3 protein: ASSEGLAGMETQY

clone size: once
J gene: TRBJ2-5
V gene: TRBV9
CDR3 protein: ASSTEGLAGGGETQY

clone size: .
J gene: TRBJ2-2
V gene: TRBV5-4
CDR3 protein: ASSLPTSGRTGELF

clone size: .
J gene: TRBJ2-7
V gene: TRBV4-1
CDR3 protein: ASSSDRAFTEQY

clone size: .
J gene: TRBJ1-5
V gene: TRBV28
CDR3 protein: ASSHGQGSQPQH

clone size: .
J gene: TRBJ1-2
V gene: TRBV10-2
CDR3 protein: ASLLTGGGYGYT

clone size: once
J gene: TRBJ2-7
V gene: TRBV28
CDR3 protein: ASSFNTFDRVISSEQY